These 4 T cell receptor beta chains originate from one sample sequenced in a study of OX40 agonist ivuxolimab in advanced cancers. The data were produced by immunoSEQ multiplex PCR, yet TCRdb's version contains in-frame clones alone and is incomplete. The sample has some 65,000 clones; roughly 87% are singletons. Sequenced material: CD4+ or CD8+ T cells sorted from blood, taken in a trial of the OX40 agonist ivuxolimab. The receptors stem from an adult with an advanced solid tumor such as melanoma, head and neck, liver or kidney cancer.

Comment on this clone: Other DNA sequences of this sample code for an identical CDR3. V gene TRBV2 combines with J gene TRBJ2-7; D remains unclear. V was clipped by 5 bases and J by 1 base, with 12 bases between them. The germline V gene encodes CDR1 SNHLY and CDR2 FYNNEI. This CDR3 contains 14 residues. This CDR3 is CASSSRQKSYEQYF. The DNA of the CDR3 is TGTGCCAGCAGTTCGCGGCAAAAGTCCTACGAGCAGTACTTC.

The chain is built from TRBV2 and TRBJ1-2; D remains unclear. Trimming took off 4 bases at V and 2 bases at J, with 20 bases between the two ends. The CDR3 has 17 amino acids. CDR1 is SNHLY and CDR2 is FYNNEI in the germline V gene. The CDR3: CASSAYGRADQNYGYTF. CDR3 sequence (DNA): TGTGCCAGCAGTGCCTATGGACGGGCTGACCAGAACTATGGCTACACCTTC.

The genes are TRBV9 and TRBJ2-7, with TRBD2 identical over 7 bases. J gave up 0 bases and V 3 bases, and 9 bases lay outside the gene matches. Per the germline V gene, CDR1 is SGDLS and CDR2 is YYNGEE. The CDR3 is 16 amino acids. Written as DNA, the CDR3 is TGTGCCAGCAGCGGCGGACACGGGACTAACTCCTACGAGCAGTACTTC. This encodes CASSGGHGTNSYEQYF.

CDR3 DNA sequence: TGCAGCGTTCCCCACCCGGGACAGTCCACCACCGGGGAGCTGTTTTTT. Amino acids: CSVPHPGQSTTGELFF. The V call is TRBV29-1, the J call TRBJ2-2; TRBD1 matches at 7 bases. Germline V gives CDR1 SQVTM, CDR2 ANQGSEA. The CDR3 consists of 16 residues. J gave up 4 bases and V 5 bases, and 13 bases lay outside the gene matches.